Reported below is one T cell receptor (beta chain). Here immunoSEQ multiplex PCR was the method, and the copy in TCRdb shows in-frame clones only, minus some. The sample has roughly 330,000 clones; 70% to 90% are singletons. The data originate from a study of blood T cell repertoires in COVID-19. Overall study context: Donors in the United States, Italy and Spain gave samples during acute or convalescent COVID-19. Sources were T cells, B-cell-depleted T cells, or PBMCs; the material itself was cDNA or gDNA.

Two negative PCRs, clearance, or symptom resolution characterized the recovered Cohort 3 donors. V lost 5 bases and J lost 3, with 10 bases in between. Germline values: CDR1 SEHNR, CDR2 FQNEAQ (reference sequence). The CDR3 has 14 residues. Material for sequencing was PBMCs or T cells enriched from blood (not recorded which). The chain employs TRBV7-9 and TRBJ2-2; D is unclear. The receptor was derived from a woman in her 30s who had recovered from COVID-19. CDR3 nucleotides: TGTGCCAGCAGCGATGACACTTACACCGGGGAGCTGTTTTTT. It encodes CASSDDTYTGELFF. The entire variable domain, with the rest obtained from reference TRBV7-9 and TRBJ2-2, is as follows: DTGVSQNPRHKITKRGQNVTFRCDPISEHNRLYWYRQTLGQGPEFLTYFQNEAQLEKSRLLSDRFSAERPKGSFSTLEIQRTEQGDSAMYLCASSDDTYTGELFFGEGSRLTVL.